Sequencing of this T cell receptor beta chain was carried out in a study of blood T cell repertoires in COVID-19. Study overall: Donors in the United States, Italy and Spain gave samples during acute or convalescent COVID-19. The cDNA or gDNA used as material had been derived from T cells, B-cell-depleted T cells, or PBMCs.

Authors' analysis steps: Counts of nucleated cells, estimated from reference gene primer amplification, were obtained. The method was immunoSEQ multiplex PCR; TCRdb's version includes in-frame clones alone and lacks a portion of them. The DNA gave D and trimming, while V, J and clone size come from that table. The table has approximately 200,000 clones, approximately 85% seen once. Trimming took 2 bases from V and 2 from J; bases not matched to a gene: 9. The length of the CDR3 is 16 residues. Germline CDR1 reads KGHSH; CDR2 reads LQKENI. Sequenced: peripheral blood. V usage is TRBV18 and J usage is TRBJ2-7, with 7 bases aligning to TRBD2. The sequence was obtained from a man aged 55 to 70 with acute or convalescent COVID-19. CDR3 region: CASSPEGRVPTYEQYF. In DNA, the CDR3 is TGTGCCAGCTCACCAGAGGGGAGGGTCCCCACCTACGAGCAGTACTTC.